This TCR beta chain is from a study of cytomegalovirus exposure and HLA in healthy donors. Overall study results and limits: Most TCR sequences were uncommon, yet certain public TCRs appeared in many donors.

In the case of this clone: The antigen is undetermined.

This CDR3 has 14 residues. CDR1 SGHDN and CDR2 FVKESK come from the germline V gene. Trimming removed 0 bases at V and 6 bases at J, with 11 bases between. The PCR was carried out with 60 Vbeta primers and 13 Jbeta primers. In the original analysis: Some 11 million of the approximately 80 million unique TCR beta chains counted in a later analysis were shared. Some clones are missing from TCRdb's copy, which holds only in-frame ones; the method was immunoSEQ multiplex PCR. V and J calls and clone size are copied from that table; D and trimming were computed from the DNA. The sample shows some 180,000 clones, around 83% of them seen only once.

The rearrangement links TRBV14 to TRBJ1-2, with TRBD1 as a possible D gene (5 bases). Sequenced input: PBMCs. The source is a woman aged 18-30 years in good health and CMV-seronegative. The CDR3 DNA reads TGTGCCAGCAGCCAAGAGGGGGGATACCATGGCTACACCTTC. It translates to CASSQEGGYHGYTF.